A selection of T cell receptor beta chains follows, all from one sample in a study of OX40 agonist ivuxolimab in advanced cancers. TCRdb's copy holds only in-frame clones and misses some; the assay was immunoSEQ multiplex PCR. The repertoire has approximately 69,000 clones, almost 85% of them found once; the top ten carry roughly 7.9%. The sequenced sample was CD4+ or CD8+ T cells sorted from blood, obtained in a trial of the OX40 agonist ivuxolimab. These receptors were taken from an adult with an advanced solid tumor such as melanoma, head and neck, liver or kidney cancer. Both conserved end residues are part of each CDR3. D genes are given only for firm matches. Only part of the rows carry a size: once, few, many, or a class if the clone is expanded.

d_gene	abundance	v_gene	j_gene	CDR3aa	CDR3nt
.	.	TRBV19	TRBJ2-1	CASRINGEQFF	TGTGCCAGTAGAATAAATGGTGAGCAGTTCTTC
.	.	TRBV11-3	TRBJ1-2	CASSLRGTGLQYGYTF	TGTGCCAGCAGCTTAAGGGGGACGGGACTACAGTATGGCTACACCTTC
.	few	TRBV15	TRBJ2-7	CATRPLGEFYEQYF	TGTGCCACCAGGCCCCTAGGGGAATTCTACGAGCAGTACTTC
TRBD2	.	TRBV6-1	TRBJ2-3	CASKPRGVGTDTQYF	TGTGCCAGCAAACCACGGGGGGTGGGCACAGATACGCAGTATTTT
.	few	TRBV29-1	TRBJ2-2	CSVESGRSNTGELFF	TGCAGCGTTGAATCGGGCAGATCGAACACCGGGGAGCTGTTTTTT
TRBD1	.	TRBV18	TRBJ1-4	CASSPDREKLFF	TGTGCCAGCTCACCTGACAGGGAGAAACTGTTTTTT
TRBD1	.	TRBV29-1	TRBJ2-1	CSVNPGGEQFF	TGCAGCGTGAACCCAGGGGGTGAGCAGTTCTTC
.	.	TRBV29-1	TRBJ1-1	CSVLEMNTEAFF	TGCAGCGTTCTGGAGATGAACACTGAAGCTTTCTTT
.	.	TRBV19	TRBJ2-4	CASSPLAKNIQYF	TGTGCTAGTTCCCCTCTAGCCAAAAACATTCAGTACTTC
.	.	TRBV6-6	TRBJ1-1	CASSGGDTEAFF	TGTGCCAGCAGTGGGGGGGACACTGAAGCTTTCTTT
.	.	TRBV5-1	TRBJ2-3	CASSLGHYTDTQYF	TGCGCCAGCAGCTTGGGACATTACACAGATACGCAGTATTTT
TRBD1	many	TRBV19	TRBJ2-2	CASSTRDRGNTGELFF	TGTGCCAGTAGTACGCGGGACAGGGGGAACACCGGGGAGCTGTTTTTT
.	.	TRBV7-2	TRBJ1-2	CASSPPRGQTEGINYGYTF	TGTGCCAGCAGCCCCCCCCGGGGGCAGACCGAAGGCATTAACTATGGCTACACCTTC
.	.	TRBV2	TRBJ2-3	CARHGGTDTQYF	TGTGCCAGACATGGGGGCACAGATACGCAGTATTTT
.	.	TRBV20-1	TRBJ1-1	CSAPFGAEAFF	TGCAGTGCCCCCTTTGGGGCTGAAGCTTTCTTT
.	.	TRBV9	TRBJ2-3	CASSAMTGGTQYF	TGTGCCAGCTCGGCCATGACTGGAGGGACGCAGTATTTT